Listed below are T cell receptor beta chains from one sample, sequenced in a study of OX40 agonist ivuxolimab in advanced cancers. TCRdb's table, derived via immunoSEQ multiplex PCR, lists solely in-frame clones and lacks some. The sample comprises fewer than 30,000 clones, 85% of which are singletons, and around 50% rests with the top ten. Specimen: CD4+ or CD8+ T cells sorted from blood, collected in a trial of the OX40 agonist ivuxolimab. The receptors here all came from an adult with an advanced solid tumor such as melanoma, head and neck, liver or kidney cancer. Both conserved end residues are part of each CDR3. Fields, in order: V gene, J gene, D gene, clone size, CDR3 protein, CDR3 DNA. The D gene is left open where the match is weak. Size values are once, few and many counts, or a class for expanded clones, and some rows have none.

TRBV27	TRBJ2-3	.	.	CASSLGQPPTDTQYF	TGTGCCAGCAGTTTAGGCCAGCCCCCCACAGATACGCAGTATTTT
TRBV7-9	TRBJ1-6	.	.	CASSLARDNSPLHF	TGTGCCAGCAGCTTAGCGCGGGACAATTCACCCCTCCACTTT
TRBV10-3	TRBJ1-2	TRBD1	.	CAISEAGQGVYGYTF	TGTGCCATCAGTGAGGCAGGACAGGGCGTCTATGGCTACACCTTC
TRBV19	TRBJ1-2	TRBD1	.	CASTPGQVAYGYTF	TGTGCCAGTACCCCGGGACAGGTGGCCTATGGCTACACCTTC
TRBV11-2	TRBJ2-7	.	.	CASSLATYEQYF	TGTGCCAGCAGCTTAGCTACCTACGAGCAGTACTTC
TRBV19	TRBJ1-1	.	.	CASRRGSTEAFF	TGTGCCAGTAGACGGGGATCCACTGAAGCTTTCTTT
TRBV7-3	TRBJ2-7	.	.	CASSPFSPYEQYF	TGTGCCAGCAGCCCCTTTAGCCCCTACGAGCAGTACTTC
TRBV30	TRBJ2-5	TRBD2	.	CAWSLVAGGTQYF	TGTGCCTGGAGTTTGGTAGCGGGGGGGACCCAGTACTTC
TRBV7-3	TRBJ2-3	.	.	CASSLYSTDTQYF	TGTGCCAGCAGCTTATACAGCACAGATACGCAGTATTTT
TRBV10-3	TRBJ1-6	.	.	CAIVDAGDNSPLHF	TGTGCCATCGTGGATGCAGGGGATAATTCACCCCTCCACTTT
TRBV19	TRBJ1-2	TRBD1	.	CASSISPQGGYGYTF	TGTGCCAGTAGTATTTCCCCTCAGGGGGGCTATGGCTACACCTTC
TRBV27	TRBJ1-1	.	.	CASSDGGLRGAFF	TGTGCCAGCAGTGACGGGGGACTTCGTGGAGCTTTCTTT
TRBV30	TRBJ1-1	.	.	CAWSETVNTEAFF	TGTGCCTGGAGTGAGACAGTGAACACTGAAGCTTTCTTT
TRBV9	TRBJ1-1	TRBD1	.	CASSVVGTGDTEAFF	TGTGCCAGCAGCGTAGTCGGGACAGGGGACACTGAAGCTTTCTTT
TRBV7-9	TRBJ1-1	TRBD1	.	CASSHPRGQGGTEAFF	TGTGCCAGCAGCCATCCCCGCGGGCAGGGGGGGACTGAAGCTTTCTTT
TRBV27	TRBJ1-6	.	.	CASSLGYGGNSPLHF	TGTGCCAGCAGCCTAGGGTATGGGGGAAATTCACCCCTCCACTTT
TRBV7-9	TRBJ1-1	.	.	CASSPSVRMNTEAFF	TGTGCCAGCAGCCCAAGCGTGCGGATGAACACTGAAGCTTTCTTT
TRBV6-1	TRBJ2-7	.	.	CASSLGAGEQYF	TGTGCCAGCAGCTTGGGGGCGGGGGAGCAGTACTTC
TRBV7-9	TRBJ1-1	.	.	CASTPEGSYSNTEAFF	TGTGCCAGCACCCCCGAAGGCAGCTACTCGAACACTGAAGCTTTCTTT
TRBV19	TRBJ2-1	.	.	CASSWGAPNEQFF	TGTGCCAGTAGTTGGGGGGCCCCGAATGAGCAGTTCTTC
TRBV9	TRBJ1-5	.	.	CASSVGRAASLYSNQPQHF	TGTGCCAGCAGCGTAGGCAGGGCAGCTTCCCTCTATAGCAATCAGCCCCAGCATTTT
TRBV11-2	TRBJ2-7	.	.	CASSHGTNEQYF	TGTGCCAGCAGCCACGGGACGAACGAGCAGTACTTC
TRBV5-1	TRBJ1-2	TRBD1	.	CASTPGQGISNYGYTF	TGCGCCAGCACCCCGGGACAGGGGATATCTAACTATGGCTACACCTTC
TRBV15	TRBJ1-5	.	.	CATSSSGANQPQHF	TGTGCCACCAGCAGTTCAGGGGCCAATCAGCCCCAGCATTTT
TRBV19	TRBJ2-3	.	few	CASSIGTTAVF	TGTGCCAGTAGTATTGGTACCACTGCAGTATTT
TRBV28	TRBJ1-6	.	few	CASSLADSNSPLHF	TGTGCCAGCAGTTTAGCCGACAGCAATTCACCCCTCCACTTT
TRBV25-1	TRBJ2-3	.	.	CASSGSSTSTDTQYF	TGTGCCAGCAGTGGGTCTTCAACTAGCACAGATACGCAGTATTTT